The 28 T cell receptor beta chains given below trace back to one sample, sequenced in a study of cytomegalovirus exposure and HLA in healthy donors. Primers: 60 Vbeta forward and 13 Jbeta reverse. Generated by immunoSEQ multiplex PCR, the TCRdb table keeps only in-frame clones and is missing some. The sample has 85,000 to 100,000 clones; 86% are singletons. The specimen sequenced was PBMCs. These receptors all stem from a man aged 25 to 45 in good health and CMV-seropositive.

This chain uses TRBV28 with TRBJ2-5, with TRBD1 matching 9 bases. V shed 7 bases and J 4 bases; nucleotides not matched to a gene: 13. Germline loops: CDR1 MDHEN, CDR2 SYDVKM. The CDR3 runs 16 residues. CDR3 loop: CASNMGTGREGETQYF. The CDR3 nucleotides read TGTGCCAGCAATATGGGGACAGGGAGAGAGGGAGAGACCCAGTACTTC.

J is TRBJ1-1 and V is TRBV30; D may be TRBD1 (5 bases). The germline V gene has CDR1 GTSNPN and CDR2 SVGIG (reference sequence). This CDR3 region has 13 residues. V lost 2 bases, J lost 6 bases, and 13 bases lay in between. The CDR3: CAWSPDGGAEAFF. The CDR3 DNA sequence: TGTGCCTGGAGTCCGGACGGAGGGGCTGAAGCTTTCTTT.

The CDR3 DNA reads TGTGCCAGTAGTAGGGGGGAGTTATTTGAAGCTTTCTTT. This gives the protein CASSRGELFEAFF. The chain links TRBV19 to TRBJ1-1, with D possibly TRBD1 on 5 matching bases. The CDR3 is 13 amino acids. Germline V gives CDR1 LNHDA, CDR2 SQIVND (reference sequence). The V gene lost 4 bases and the J gene lost 7 bases, with 13 bases spanning the gap.

The chain combines TRBV14 with TRBJ2-3; 8 nucleotides agree with TRBD2. CDR3 length: 15 residues. Germline CDR1 reads SGHDN; CDR2 reads FVKESK. The V segment lost 0 bases and the J segment 6 bases; nucleotides outside the gene matches: 5. In DNA form, the CDR3 reads TGTGCCAGCAGCCAAGACGGGAGGGCCAGGGATACGCAGTATTTT. Residues: CASSQDGRARDTQYF.

V and J are TRBV7-9 and TRBJ2-5; 8 bases agree with TRBD1. The CDR3 extends over 14 amino acids. The V gene's germline CDR1 is SEHNR and CDR2 FQNEAQ (reference sequence). Trimming removed 5 bases from V and 3 bases from J; junction bases left unmatched: 5. The CDR3 coding sequence is TGTGCCAGCAGCCACTGGACAGGGAAAGAGACCCAGTACTTC. As protein: CASSHWTGKETQYF.

The V call is TRBV27, the J call TRBJ1-1; D might be TRBD1 (6 bases). The germline CDR1 and CDR2 sequences are MNHEY and SMNVEV (reference sequence). The CDR3 is made up of 14 amino acids. Trimming shortened V by 6 bases and J by 3 bases, and 14 bases separated the two germline ends. The CDR3, as DNA: TGTGCCAGCAGACAACAGGGTGCGTACACTGAAGCTTTCTTT. Translation: CASRQQGAYTEAFF.

The J gene is TRBJ1-1, the V gene TRBV7-2; no clear D. The CDR3 is made up of 14 amino acids. Trimming took 4 bases from V and 3 from J, leaving 12 bases between them. Germline CDR1 SGHTA, CDR2 FQGNSA. Written as DNA, the CDR3 is TGTGCCAGCAGCTCTATTAAAACGTACACTGAAGCTTTCTTT. Residues: CASSSIKTYTEAFF. Filled out from reference TRBV7-2 and TRBJ1-1, the complete variable domain reads GAGVSQSPSNKVTEKGKDVELRCDPISGHTALYWYRQSLGQGLEFLIYFQGNSAPDKSGLPSDRFSAERTGGSVSTLTIQRTQQEDSAVYLCASSSIKTYTEAFFGQGTRLTVV.

The chain couples TRBV28 to TRBJ1-3; TRBD1 agrees at 10 bases. The CDR3 totals 14 residues. The junction had 2 bases not matched to a gene; V was cut back by 1 base and J by 8 bases. Germline V CDR1 and CDR2: MDHEN, SYDVKM. The CDR3 reads CASSLFGQGDTIYF. In DNA, the CDR3 is TGTGCCAGCAGTTTATTTGGACAGGGGGACACCATATATTTT.

DNA of the CDR3: TGCGCCAGCAGCCTATCCGGGACTAGCGGTTCAGATACGCAGTATTTT. Amino acids: CASSLSGTSGSDTQYF. The chain links TRBV5-1 to TRBJ2-3, with 11 positions matching TRBD2. V trimming: 4 bases; J trimming: 4 bases; junction bases outside the gene matches: 8. The CDR3 has 16 residues. Per germline, CDR1 SGHRS and CDR2 YFSETQ.

Only one count was recorded for this clone. The chain is built from TRBV28 and TRBJ1-1, with 9 nucleotides matching TRBD1. The CDR3 sequence is 15 residues long. V was pared by 5 bases and J by 5 bases, with 9 bases of the junction left unmatched. Germline CDR1 is MDHEN and CDR2 is SYDVKM. CDR3 DNA: TGTGCCAGCAGTCCGACAGGGGGGAGGCGGACTGAAGCTTTCTTT. This encodes CASSPTGGRRTEAFF.

Of note for this clone: Additional DNA sequences in this sample encode the identical CDR3. The chain links TRBV18 to TRBJ2-7; maybe TRBD1 (5 bases). This CDR3 has 16 amino acids. V was shortened by 0 bases and J by 2 bases, with 14 bases between the two germline ends. Germline assignment: CDR1 KGHSH and CDR2 LQKENI. The chain's CDR3 is CASSPPLFQGTYEQYF. DNA of the CDR3: TGTGCCAGCTCACCACCGTTGTTTCAGGGTACCTACGAGCAGTACTTC.

This clone was counted a few times. This chain connects TRBV19 to TRBJ1-2; 10 bases map to TRBD1. The CDR3 loop spans 18 amino acids. V lost 4 bases to trimming and J lost 2 bases; unmatched junction nucleotides: 13. Germline values: CDR1 LNHDA, CDR2 SQIVND (reference sequence). CDR3 bases: TGTGCCAGTAGTACCCCCTGGGACAGGGGCCTCTACAACTATGGCTACACCTTC. Translation gives CASSTPWDRGLYNYGYTF.

The gene calls are TRBV11-2 and TRBJ1-1; TRBD1 might be the D (5 bases). V lost 1 base to trimming and J lost 6 bases, with 9 bases between them. The CDR3 runs 13 residues. Germline V CDR1 and CDR2: SGHAT, FQNNGV. The CDR3, as DNA: TGTGCCAGCAGCTTAGGGTCCAGGGCTGAAGCTTTCTTT. Protein product: CASSLGSRAEAFF.

The chain couples TRBV5-1 to TRBJ2-7; a possible D gene is TRBD1 (6 bases). CDR3 size: 14 residues. Germline-derived CDR1 and CDR2 are SGHRS and YFSETQ. Between the trimmed V and J ends, which lost 4 bases and 7 bases, there was a span of 18 bases. CDR3 coding DNA: TGCGCCAGCAGCGAACAGGGCACGTTGGAAGAGCAGTACTTC. Its translation: CASSEQGTLEEQYF.

The rearrangement links TRBV5-1 to TRBJ2-3; maybe TRBD1 (6 bases). This CDR3 spans 13 amino acids. Per the germline V gene, CDR1 is SGHRS and CDR2 is YFSETQ. V lost 4 bases and J 4 bases, leaving 10 bases between the germline ends. The CDR3 reads CASSQGFADTQYF. The CDR3 bases are TGCGCCAGCAGCCAGGGGTTCGCAGATACGCAGTATTTT.

A few counts support this clone. The chain is built from TRBV27 and TRBJ2-7; D is possibly TRBD1 (5 bases). Looked up from germline, CDR1 is MNHEY and CDR2 is SMNVEV (reference sequence). V shed 3 bases and J shed 3 bases, with 12 bases lying between them. CDR3 size: 14 residues. The CDR3 loop is CASSLMGLGYEQYF. In nucleotides, the CDR3 is TGTGCCAGCAGTTTGATGGGGCTAGGCTACGAGCAGTACTTC.

The rearrangement uses TRBV28 and TRBJ1-2, with 7 positions matching TRBD1. Germline loops: CDR1 MDHEN, CDR2 SYDVKM. Trimming cost V 4 bases and J 4 bases; bases outside gene matches: 9. CDR3 length: 15 residues. The CDR3 DNA sequence: TGTGCCAGCAGTTCTTACAGGGGAATAGGCTATGGCTACACCTTC. As protein: CASSSYRGIGYGYTF.

The chain joins TRBV5-6 to TRBJ2-5; 8 bases fit TRBD1. Trimming cost V 4 bases and J 5 bases; bases outside gene matches: 7. The germline CDR1 and CDR2 sequences are SGHDT and YYEEEE. The length of the CDR3 is 14 residues. The CDR3 bases are TGTGCCAGCAGCGAGACAGGGGCTGACGAGACCCAGTACTTC. It yields the protein CASSETGADETQYF.

The chain couples TRBV27 to TRBJ1-5; D gene uncertain. V dropped 4 bases and J dropped 0 bases, with 25 bases sitting between them. The CDR3 consists of 20 residues. Germline CDR1 MNHEY, CDR2 SMNVEV (reference sequence). This CDR3 reads CASSSYRPGVSGFSNQPQHF. DNA for the CDR3: TGTGCCAGCAGTTCATACCGACCTGGGGTCTCGGGGTTTAGCAATCAGCCCCAGCATTTT.

The CDR3 sequence: CASSSTGAAQETQYF. DNA for the CDR3: TGTGCCAGCAGCTCTACAGGGGCAGCTCAAGAGACCCAGTACTTC. The J gene is TRBJ2-5, the V gene TRBV7-3; 7 nucleotides agree with TRBD1. CDR1 and CDR2 from the germline V gene are SGHTA and FQGTGA. V gave up 4 bases and J gave up 2 bases; unmatched junction bases: 7. This CDR3 is built from 15 residues.

The genes are TRBV5-4 and TRBJ2-1, with TRBD1 identical over 7 bases. This CDR3 contains 12 residues. From germline, CDR1 is SGHNT and CDR2 YYREEE (reference sequence). V lost 8 bases to trimming and J lost 9 bases; unmatched junction nucleotides: 8. The CDR3, as DNA: TGTGCCAGGGGGAACAGGGGAGCTGAGCAGTTCTTC. Encoded protein: CARGNRGAEQFF.

The chain employs TRBV28 and TRBJ1-1, with 7 bases matching TRBD1. This CDR3 contains 14 residues. Germline V gives CDR1 MDHEN, CDR2 SYDVKM. Trimming removed 6 bases from V and 4 bases from J; junction bases left unmatched: 8. The CDR3 nucleotides read TGTGCCAGCAGACCGACAGGGAGCATCACTGAAGCTTTCTTT. Its translation: CASRPTGSITEAFF. The whole variable domain, filled in from reference TRBV28 and TRBJ1-1, reads DVKVTQSSRYLVKRTGEKVFLECVQDMDHENMFWYRQDPGLGLRLIYFSYDVKMKEKGDIPEGYSVSREKKERFSLILESASTNQTSMYLCASRPTGSITEAFFGQGTRLTVV.

This clone has just one count. The chain links TRBV5-1 to TRBJ2-1, with 11 nucleotides matching TRBD2. Germline V gene data show CDR1 as SGHRS and CDR2 as YFSETQ. The CDR3 is 17 residues long. With 3 bases clipped from V and 0 bases from J, the junction kept 5 bases outside the gene matches. CDR3 in DNA: TGCGCCAGCAGCTGGTTAGCGGGAGGGAGCTCCTACAATGAGCAGTTCTTC. Translated: CASSWLAGGSSYNEQFF.

The chain employs TRBV5-1 and TRBJ2-7; 12 bases are shared with TRBD1. Trimming cost V 2 bases and J 7 bases; bases outside gene matches: 4. The V gene's germline CDR1 is SGHRS and CDR2 YFSETQ. The CDR3 loop spans 14 amino acids. This CDR3 is CASSFGTGGWEQYF. The CDR3 DNA follows: TGCGCCAGCAGCTTCGGGACAGGGGGCTGGGAGCAGTACTTC.

This chain connects TRBV30 to TRBJ1-5; D uncertain. The V gene lost 0 bases and the J gene lost 4 bases, with 7 bases spanning the gap. Per germline, CDR1 GTSNPN and CDR2 SVGIG (reference sequence). The CDR3 loop spans 13 amino acids. In nucleotides, the CDR3 is TGTGCCTGGAGTGTAGCGGGGAATCAGCCCCAGCATTTT. This gives the protein CAWSVAGNQPQHF.

The gene calls are TRBV19 and TRBJ2-5; possibly TRBD2 for D (6 bases). The CDR3 covers 13 residues. Germline-derived CDR1 and CDR2 are LNHDA and SQIVND (reference sequence). V shed 2 bases and J shed 4 bases, with 8 bases lying between them. The CDR3 nucleotides are TGTGCCAGTAGTATAAGTAGCGGAGAGACCCAGTACTTC. It is translated as CASSISSGETQYF.

The chain has TRBV7-2 and TRBJ2-7; tentatively, D is TRBD2 (6 bases). With 0 bases removed from V and 6 bases from J, the gap between germline ends came to 21 bases. CDR3 length: 17 amino acids. Germline V gene sequence: CDR1 SGHTA, CDR2 FQGNSA. In DNA, the CDR3 is TGTGCCAGCAGCTTAGCGGGGGGAGTAGGCCTGGGCGGCGAGCAGTACTTC. Translation: CASSLAGGVGLGGEQYF.

Only a few counts were recorded for this clone. The chain carries TRBV4-1 and TRBJ2-1; D is perhaps TRBD2 (6 bases). Trimming cost V 0 bases and J 2 bases, with 26 bases left between them. This CDR3 is 21 amino acids long. Germline V gene sequence: CDR1 MGHRA, CDR2 YSYEKL. The CDR3 spells CASSQDTVVLASLLTYNEQFF. DNA of the CDR3: TGCGCCAGCAGCCAAGATACAGTGGTACTAGCCTCCCTGCTTACCTACAATGAGCAGTTCTTC.